This T cell receptor (beta chain) came from a study of CD8 T cells in Susac syndrome. The study, taken as a whole, reports: The CD4+ T cell repertoires that were profiled in Susac syndrome showed no clonal expansion.

Peripheral blood CD8+ and CD4+ T cells were profiled by TCR beta sequencing. It was negative isolation that provided the CD8+ and CD4+ T cells, whereas TEMRA cells were enriched by FACS. RNA in amounts of 0.5 to 1 ug was reverse transcribed with random hexamers. TCRdb independently ran MiXCR on the immunoSEQ multiplex PCR reads; one entry per CDR3 protein. The sample lists 130,000 or so distinct CDR3 sequences; 96% were seen once. Regarding this clonotype: Its specificity is unknown.

Germline lookup yields CDR1 MNHEY and CDR2 SMNVEV (reference sequence). The V segment lost 8 bases and the J segment 4 bases; nucleotides outside the gene matches: 10. The CDR3 has 14 residues. Specimen: CD4+ T cells from PBMCs. This sequence joins TRBV27 and TRBJ1-2, with 7 bases matching TRBD1. This receptor was obtained from a human donor with Susac syndrome. The CDR3 is CASASRRDSYGYTF. In DNA, the CDR3 is TGTGCCAGCGCGTCTCGGCGGGACAGCTATGGCTACACCTTC.